This T cell receptor beta chain is drawn from a study of shared clonotypes between healthy human individuals. After removal of 4 bases from V and 3 bases from J, the junction contained 8 bases not matched to a gene. Germline values: CDR1 MNHEY, CDR2 SMNVEV (reference sequence). CDR3 size: 15 residues. Sequenced by immunoSEQ multiplex PCR; TCRdb stores in-frame clones only, minus some. Found here are approximately 88,000 clones, 60% to 75% of them singletons; the top ten hold approximately 46%. The TCR comes from a man under 40 in good health. The rearrangement links TRBV27 to TRBJ2-7; 8 nucleotides align to TRBD2. The source material was memory CD8+ T cells sorted from blood. As for subset: CD45RO+ cells pooled with CCR7-negative TemRA cells. The CDR3 region is CASSSGGEAYYEQYF. In DNA, the CDR3 is TGTGCCAGCAGTTCCGGGGGGGAGGCGTACTACGAGCAGTACTTC.